This record concerns one TCR beta chain sequence. Its antigen is currently unknown. This sample was included in a study of T cells after yellow fever vaccination. General study points: Boosting was followed by the reappearance of most primary-vaccination clones (just under 98% CD4, roughly 90% CD8). CD4 and CD8 compartments shared a small share of clonotypes, likely from convergent recombination. The bulk population could contribute abundant contaminating clonotypes to FACS-sorted repertoires.

V shed 4 bases and J shed 2 bases, with 13 bases lying between them. The CDR3 runs to 14 residues. Germline V gene sequence: CDR1 SGHRS, CDR2 YFSETQ. They built TCR cDNA with 5'RACE template switching, a step that put in a universal primer site and UMIs. Using its own MiXCR run on the 5' RACE reads, TCRdb lists one record per CDR3 protein. The sample lists 310,000 or so distinct CDR3 sequences; around 6.8% were seen once. The material sequenced was PBMCs, taken roughly 47 days after the first yellow fever vaccination. This rearrangement joins TRBV5-1 to TRBJ2-7; TRBD2 might be the D (7 bases). The TCR originated in a man aged 18 to 30 who received the YFV17D yellow fever vaccine. CDR3 nucleotides: TGCGCCAGCAGCAGCGGGACATATGCCTACGAGCAGTACTTC. This translates into CASSSGTYAYEQYF.